These 2 T cell receptor beta chains share one sample of origin, sequenced in a study of blood T cell repertoires in COVID-19. Clones were sequenced by immunoSEQ multiplex PCR, and TCRdb holds only the in-frame ones, with some missing. The sample holds about 94,000 clones; 80% are singletons and the top ten take 15% to 20%. Input material: peripheral blood. The source of these receptors is an elderly woman with acute or convalescent COVID-19.

This clone was counted between two and nine times. V and J are TRBV3-1 (or the pseudogene TRBV3-2) and TRBJ2-1; TRBD2 is a possible D gene (6 bases). The germline V gene has CDR1 LGHDT and CDR2 YNNKEL (reference sequence). V lost 6 bases and J lost 16, with 19 bases in between. CDR3 length equals 12 residues. CDR3 bases: TGTGCCAGCAGTTCCGGGACTCAAAGCCAATTCTTC. Translation: CASSSGTQSQFF.

The V call is TRBV7-8, the J call TRBJ1-4; TRBD1 matches 8 bases. The CDR3 is 16 residues long. Germline values: CDR1 SGHVS, CDR2 FQNEAQ. The V and J ends lost 3 bases and 7 bases, in that order; junction bases with no gene match: 10. In DNA, the CDR3 is TGTGCCAGCAGCTTTGTACCCGGACAGGGAGGTGAAAAACTGTTTTTT. It translates to CASSFVPGQGGEKLFF. Variable domain in full (rest from reference TRBV7-8 and TRBJ1-4): GAGVSQSPRYKVAKRGQDVALRCDPISGHVSLFWYQQALGQGPEFLTYFQNEAQLDKSGLPSDRFFAERPEGSVSTLKIQRTQQEDSAVYLCASSFVPGQGGEKLFFGSGTQLSVL.